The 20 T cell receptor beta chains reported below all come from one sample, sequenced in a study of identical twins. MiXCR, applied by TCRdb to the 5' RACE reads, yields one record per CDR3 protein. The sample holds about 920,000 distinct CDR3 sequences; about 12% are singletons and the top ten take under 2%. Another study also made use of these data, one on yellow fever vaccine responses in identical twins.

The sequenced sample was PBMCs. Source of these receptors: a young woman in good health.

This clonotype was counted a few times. CDR3 residues: CSARELVGSYEQYF. The CDR3 bases are TGCAGTGCTAGAGAATTAGTTGGCTCCTACGAGCAGTACTTC. This chain uses TRBV20-1 with TRBJ2-7; D is uncertain. The V gene's germline CDR1 is DFQATT and CDR2 SNEGSKA (reference sequence). The V end was cut by 0 bases, the J end by 0 bases, with 9 bases between. The CDR3 consists of 14 residues.

CDR3 sequence reads: CASSLGNSGANVLTF. Here the CDR3 DNA reads TGCGCCAGCAGCTTGGGAAACTCTGGGGCCAACGTCCTGACTTTC. The chain has TRBV5-1 and TRBJ2-6; no clear D. Germline-derived CDR1 and CDR2 are SGHRS and YFSETQ. The CDR3 consists of 15 residues. The V end lost 0 bases, the J end lost 0 bases, and 4 bases lay between the germline ends.

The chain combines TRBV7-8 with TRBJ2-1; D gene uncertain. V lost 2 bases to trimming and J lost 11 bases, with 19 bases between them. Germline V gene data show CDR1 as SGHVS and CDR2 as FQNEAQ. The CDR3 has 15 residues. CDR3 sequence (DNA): TGTGCCAGCAGCTTAAATCTCCTCGAGCAGATAAAGCAGTTCTTC. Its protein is CASSLNLLEQIKQFF.

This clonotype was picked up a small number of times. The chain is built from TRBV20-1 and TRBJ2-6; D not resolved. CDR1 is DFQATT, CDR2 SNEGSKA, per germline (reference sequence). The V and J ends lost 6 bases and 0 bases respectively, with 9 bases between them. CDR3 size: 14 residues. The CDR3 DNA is TGCAGTGCATCCGTCCTCTCTGGGGCCAACGTCCTGACTTTC. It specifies CSASVLSGANVLTF.

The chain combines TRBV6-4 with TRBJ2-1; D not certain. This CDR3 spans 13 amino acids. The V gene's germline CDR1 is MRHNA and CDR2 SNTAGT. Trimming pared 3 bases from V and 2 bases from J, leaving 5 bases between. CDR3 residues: CASSDGAYNEQFF. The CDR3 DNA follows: TGTGCCAGCAGTGATGGGGCCTACAATGAGCAGTTCTTC.

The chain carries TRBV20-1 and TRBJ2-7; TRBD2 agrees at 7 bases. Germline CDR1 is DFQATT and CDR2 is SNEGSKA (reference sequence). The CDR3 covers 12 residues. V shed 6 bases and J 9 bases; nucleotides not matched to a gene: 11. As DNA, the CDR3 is TGCAGTGCCAGAAAAATGTGGGAGGGGCAGTACTTC. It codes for CSARKMWEGQYF.

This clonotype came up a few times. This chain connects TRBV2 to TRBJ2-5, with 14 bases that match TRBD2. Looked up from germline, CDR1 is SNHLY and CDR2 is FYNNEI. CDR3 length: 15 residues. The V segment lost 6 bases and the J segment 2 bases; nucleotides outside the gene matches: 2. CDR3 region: CASRRTSGGQETQYF. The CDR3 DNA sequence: TGTGCCAGCAGACGGACTAGCGGGGGGCAAGAGACCCAGTACTTC.

In DNA form, the CDR3 reads TGTGCCAGCAGTTACTCGGGATACGGGACAGAAGCTTTCTTT. Its translation: CASSYSGYGTEAFF. The J gene is TRBJ1-1, the V gene TRBV6-5; possible D gene TRBD1, 6 bases. CDR3 length: 14 amino acids. Trimming removed 0 bases at V and 8 bases at J, with 13 bases between. Per germline, CDR1 MNHEY and CDR2 SVGAGI.

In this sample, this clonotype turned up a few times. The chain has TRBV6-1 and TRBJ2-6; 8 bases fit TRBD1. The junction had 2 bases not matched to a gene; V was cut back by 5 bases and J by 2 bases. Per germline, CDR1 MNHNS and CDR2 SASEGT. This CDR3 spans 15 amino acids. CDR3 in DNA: TGTGCCAGCAGTACGACAGGGGCTGGGGCCAACGTCCTGACTTTC. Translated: CASSTTGAGANVLTF.

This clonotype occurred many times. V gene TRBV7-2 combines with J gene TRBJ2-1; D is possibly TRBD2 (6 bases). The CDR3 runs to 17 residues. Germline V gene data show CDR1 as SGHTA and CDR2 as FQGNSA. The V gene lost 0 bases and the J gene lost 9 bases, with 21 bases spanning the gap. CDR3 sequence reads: CASSLARGLRNLGEQFF. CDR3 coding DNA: TGTGCCAGCAGCTTAGCGAGGGGACTCCGAAATCTCGGTGAGCAGTTCTTC.

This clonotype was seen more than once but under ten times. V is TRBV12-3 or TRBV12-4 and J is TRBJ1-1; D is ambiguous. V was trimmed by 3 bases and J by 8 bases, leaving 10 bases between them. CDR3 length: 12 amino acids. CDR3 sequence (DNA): TGTGCCAGCAGTTTTGATGCCGGGGAAGCTTTCTTT. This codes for CASSFDAGEAFF.

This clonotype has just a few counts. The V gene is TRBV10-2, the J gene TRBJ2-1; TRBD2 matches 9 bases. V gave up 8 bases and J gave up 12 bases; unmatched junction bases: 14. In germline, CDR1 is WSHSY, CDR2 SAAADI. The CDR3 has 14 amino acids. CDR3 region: CASWGLAGLEGQFF. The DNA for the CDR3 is TGCGCCAGCTGGGGGCTAGCGGGATTGGAGGGGCAGTTCTTC.

CDR3 amino acids: CASSQTSGSGGELFF. CDR3 DNA sequence: TGTGCCAGCAGCCAGACTAGTGGGAGCGGCGGGGAGCTGTTTTTT. V gene TRBV3-1 combines with J gene TRBJ2-2, with a tentative D call TRBD2 (6 bases). Germline V lookup: CDR1 LGHDT, CDR2 YNNKEL (reference sequence). This CDR3 comprises 15 residues. V was trimmed by 3 bases and J by 7 bases, leaving 15 bases between them.

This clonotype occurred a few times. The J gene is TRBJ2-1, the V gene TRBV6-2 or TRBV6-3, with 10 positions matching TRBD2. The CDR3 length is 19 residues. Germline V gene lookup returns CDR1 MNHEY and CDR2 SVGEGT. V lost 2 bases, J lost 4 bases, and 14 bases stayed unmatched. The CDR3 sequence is CASSYLGAERGGQYNEQFF. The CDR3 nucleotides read TGTGCCAGCAGTTACCTAGGGGCTGAGCGGGGGGGCCAGTACAATGAGCAGTTCTTC.

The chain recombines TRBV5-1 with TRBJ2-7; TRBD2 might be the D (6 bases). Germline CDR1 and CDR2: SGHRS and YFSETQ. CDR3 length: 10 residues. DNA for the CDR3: TGCGCAAGGAGGGGAAACGAGCAGTACTTC. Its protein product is CARRGNEQYF. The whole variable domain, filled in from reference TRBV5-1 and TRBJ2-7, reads KAGVTQTPRYLIKTRGQQVTLSCSPISGHRSVSWYQQTPGQGLQFLFEYFSETQRNKGNFPGRFSGRQFSNSRSEMNVSTLELGDSALYLCARRGNEQYFGPGTRLTVT.

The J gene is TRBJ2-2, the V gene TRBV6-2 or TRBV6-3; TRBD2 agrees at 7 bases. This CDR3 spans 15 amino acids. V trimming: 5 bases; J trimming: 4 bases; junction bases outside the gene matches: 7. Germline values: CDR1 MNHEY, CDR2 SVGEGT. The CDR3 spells CASSRTSRVTGELFF. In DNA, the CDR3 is TGTGCCAGCAGTCGGACTAGTCGGGTCACCGGGGAGCTGTTTTTT.

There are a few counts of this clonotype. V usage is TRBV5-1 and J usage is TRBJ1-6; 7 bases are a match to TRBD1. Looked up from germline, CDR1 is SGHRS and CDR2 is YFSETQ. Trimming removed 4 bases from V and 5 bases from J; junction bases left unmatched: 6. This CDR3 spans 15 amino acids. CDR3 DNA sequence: TGCGCCAGCAGCAAAACCGGGACAGATAATTCACCCCTCCACTTT. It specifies CASSKTGTDNSPLHF.

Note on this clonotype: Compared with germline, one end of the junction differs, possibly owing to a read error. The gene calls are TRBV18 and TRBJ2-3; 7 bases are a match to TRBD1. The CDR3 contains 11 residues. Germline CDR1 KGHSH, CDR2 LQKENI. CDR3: CASSPGQNTYF. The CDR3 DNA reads TGTGCCAGCTCACCGGGACAGAACACTTACTTT.

The CDR3 DNA reads as TGCAGTGCTAGGGCGGGGACTAGCGGGAATACTCCCTACAATGAGCAGTTCTTC. It translates to CSARAGTSGNTPYNEQFF. This rearrangement joins TRBV20-1 to TRBJ2-1; 13 bases align to TRBD2. The germline gives CDR1 DFQATT, CDR2 SNEGSKA (reference sequence). The CDR3 has 18 residues. Trimming at V came to 3 bases and at J to 2 bases, leaving 10 bases not matched to a gene.

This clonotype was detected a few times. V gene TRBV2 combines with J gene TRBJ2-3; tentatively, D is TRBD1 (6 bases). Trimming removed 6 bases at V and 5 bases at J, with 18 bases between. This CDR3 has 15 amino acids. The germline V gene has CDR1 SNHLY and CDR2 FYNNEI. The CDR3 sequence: CASRSGQKVQDTQYF. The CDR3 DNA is TGTGCCAGCAGATCGGGACAAAAGGTGCAAGATACGCAGTATTTT. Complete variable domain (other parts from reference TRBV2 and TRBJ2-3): EPEVTQTPSHQVTQMGQEVILRCVPISNHLYFYWYRQILGQKVEFLVSFYNNEISEKSEIFDDQFSVERPDGSNFTLKIRSTKLEDSAMYFCASRSGQKVQDTQYFGPGTRLTVL.